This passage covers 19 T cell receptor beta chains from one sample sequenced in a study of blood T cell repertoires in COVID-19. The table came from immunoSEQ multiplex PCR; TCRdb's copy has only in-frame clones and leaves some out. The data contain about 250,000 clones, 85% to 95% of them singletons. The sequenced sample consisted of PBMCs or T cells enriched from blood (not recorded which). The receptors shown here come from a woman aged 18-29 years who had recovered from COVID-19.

CDR3 sequence: CASSLRTSSYEQYF. The CDR3 DNA is TGTGCCAGCAGCTTACGTACCAGCTCCTACGAGCAGTACTTC. The chain is built from TRBV11-3 and TRBJ2-7; D remains unclear. Trimming took off 2 bases at V and 0 bases at J, with 8 bases between the two ends. The germline V gene has CDR1 SGHNT and CDR2 YENEEA. CDR3 length: 14 amino acids.

In DNA, the CDR3 is TGTGCCAGCAGCTTCGGACTAGCGGGTGGTGAGACCCAGTACTTC. Protein sequence: CASSFGLAGGETQYF. The gene calls are TRBV7-2 and TRBJ2-5; TRBD2 aligns across 11 bases. CDR3 size: 15 residues. After removal of 3 bases from V and 5 bases from J, the junction contained 5 bases not matched to a gene. CDR1 and CDR2 from the germline V gene are SGHTA and FQGNSA. Full variable domain (missing parts from reference TRBV7-2 and TRBJ2-5): GAGVSQSPSNKVTEKGKDVELRCDPISGHTALYWYRQSLGQGLEFLIYFQGNSAPDKSGLPSDRFSAERTGGSVSTLTIQRTQQEDSAVYLCASSFGLAGGETQYFGPGTRLLVL.

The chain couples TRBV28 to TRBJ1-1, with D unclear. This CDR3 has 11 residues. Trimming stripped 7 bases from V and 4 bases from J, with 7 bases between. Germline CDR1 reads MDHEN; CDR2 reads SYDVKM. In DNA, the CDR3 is TGTGCCAGCATTTCCGGCACTGAAGCTTTCTTT. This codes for CASISGTEAFF.

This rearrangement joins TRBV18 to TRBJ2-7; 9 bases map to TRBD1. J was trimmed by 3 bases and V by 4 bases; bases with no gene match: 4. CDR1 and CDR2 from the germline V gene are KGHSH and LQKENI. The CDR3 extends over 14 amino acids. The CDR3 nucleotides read TGTGCCAGCTCACGGGGACAGGGAGTCTACGAGCAGTACTTC. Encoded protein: CASSRGQGVYEQYF.

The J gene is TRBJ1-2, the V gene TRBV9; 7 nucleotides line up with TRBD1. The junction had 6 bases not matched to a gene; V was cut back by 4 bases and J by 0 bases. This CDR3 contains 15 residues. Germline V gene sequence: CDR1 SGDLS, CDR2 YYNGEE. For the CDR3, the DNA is TGTGCCAGCAGCCCACGCCAGGGGGCTAACTATGGCTACACCTTC. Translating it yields CASSPRQGANYGYTF.

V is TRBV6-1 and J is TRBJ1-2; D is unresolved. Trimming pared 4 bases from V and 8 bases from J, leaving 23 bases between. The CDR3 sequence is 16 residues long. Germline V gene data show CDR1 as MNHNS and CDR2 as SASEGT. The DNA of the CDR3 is TGTGCCAGCAGTGTCAAGTTCCGAGGGATCAGGAGAGGCTACACCTTC. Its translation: CASSVKFRGIRRGYTF.

The CDR3, as DNA: TGTGCCAGCAGCTTGGTTGGGACAGGAGACGTGAACACTGAAGCTTTCTTT. It is translated as CASSLVGTGDVNTEAFF. The chain is built from TRBV5-5 and TRBJ1-1; 8 bases line up with TRBD1. The CDR3 sequence is 17 residues long. With V trimmed by 0 bases and J by 0 bases, 7 bases remained unmatched. The V gene's germline CDR1 is SGHKS and CDR2 YYEKEE (reference sequence).

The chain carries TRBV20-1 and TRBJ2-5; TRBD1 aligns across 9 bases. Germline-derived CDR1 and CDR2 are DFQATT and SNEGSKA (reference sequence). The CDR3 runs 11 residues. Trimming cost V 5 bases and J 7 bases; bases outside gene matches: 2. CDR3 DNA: TGCAGTGCTCCGACAGGGGGGACCCAGTACTTC. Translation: CSAPTGGTQYF.

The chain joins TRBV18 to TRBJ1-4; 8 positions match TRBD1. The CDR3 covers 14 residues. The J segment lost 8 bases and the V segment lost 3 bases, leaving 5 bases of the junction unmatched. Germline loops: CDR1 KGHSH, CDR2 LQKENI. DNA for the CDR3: TGTGCCAGCTCACCCCAGGACAGGGCAGAAAAACTGTTTTTT. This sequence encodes CASSPQDRAEKLFF.

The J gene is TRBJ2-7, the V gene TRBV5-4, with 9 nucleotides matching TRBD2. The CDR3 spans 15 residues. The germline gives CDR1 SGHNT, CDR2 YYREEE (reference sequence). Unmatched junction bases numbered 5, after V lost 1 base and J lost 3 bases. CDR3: CASSLTLAGVYEQYF. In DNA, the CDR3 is TGTGCCAGCAGCTTGACATTAGCGGGAGTCTACGAGCAGTACTTC.

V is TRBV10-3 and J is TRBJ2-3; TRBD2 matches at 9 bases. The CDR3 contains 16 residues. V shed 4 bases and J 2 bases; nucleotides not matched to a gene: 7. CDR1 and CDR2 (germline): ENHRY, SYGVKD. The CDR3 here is CAISALAGAATDTQYF. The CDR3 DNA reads TGTGCCATCAGTGCCTTAGCGGGGGCCGCCACAGATACGCAGTATTTT.

The CDR3 is CASSRAGVEQFF. The DNA of the CDR3 is TGTGCCAGCAGCCGAGCAGGTGTTGAGCAGTTCTTC. The chain has TRBV3-1 (or the pseudogene TRBV3-2) and TRBJ2-1; D unclear. Trimming shortened V by 4 bases and J by 9 bases, and 10 bases separated the two germline ends. Germline values: CDR1 LGHDT, CDR2 YNNKEL (reference sequence). This CDR3 is built from 12 residues.

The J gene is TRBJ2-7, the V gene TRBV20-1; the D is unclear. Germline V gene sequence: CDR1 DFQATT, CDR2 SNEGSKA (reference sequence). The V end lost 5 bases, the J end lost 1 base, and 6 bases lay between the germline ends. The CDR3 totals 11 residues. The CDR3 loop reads CSAHKSYEQYF. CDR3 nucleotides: TGCAGTGCTCACAAGTCCTACGAGCAGTACTTC.

CDR3 sequence (DNA): TGTGCCAGCAGACTGGGCAGGGGGCATGAAAAACTGTTTTTT. This sequence encodes CASRLGRGHEKLFF. The chain employs TRBV2 and TRBJ1-4; 8 bases map to TRBD1. Unmatched junction bases numbered 6, after V lost 6 bases and J lost 6 bases. Germline CDR1 reads SNHLY; CDR2 reads FYNNEI. This CDR3 region has 14 residues.

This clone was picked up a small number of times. The CDR3 protein is CASRTSGGPYEQYF. The CDR3 nucleotides read TGTGCCAGTAGGACTAGCGGGGGGCCCTACGAGCAGTACTTC. This sequence joins TRBV19 and TRBJ2-7, with 13 bases lining up with TRBD2. Germline assignment: CDR1 LNHDA and CDR2 SQIVND (reference sequence). Trimming took 6 bases from V and 2 from J; bases not matched to a gene: 1. This CDR3 is 14 amino acids long.

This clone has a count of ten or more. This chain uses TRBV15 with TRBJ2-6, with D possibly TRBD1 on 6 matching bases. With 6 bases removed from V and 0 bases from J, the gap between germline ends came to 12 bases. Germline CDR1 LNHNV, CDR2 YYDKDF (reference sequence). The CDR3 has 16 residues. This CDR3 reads CATSPQQGSGANVLTF. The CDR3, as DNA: TGTGCCACCAGTCCCCAACAGGGCTCTGGGGCCAACGTCCTGACTTTC. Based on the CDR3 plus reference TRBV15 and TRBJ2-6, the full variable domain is DAMVIQNPRYQVTQFGKPVTLSCSQTLNHNVMYWYQQKSSQAPKLLFHYYDKDFNNEADTPDNFQSRRPNTSFCFLDIRSPGLGDTAMYLCATSPQQGSGANVLTFGAGSRLTVL.

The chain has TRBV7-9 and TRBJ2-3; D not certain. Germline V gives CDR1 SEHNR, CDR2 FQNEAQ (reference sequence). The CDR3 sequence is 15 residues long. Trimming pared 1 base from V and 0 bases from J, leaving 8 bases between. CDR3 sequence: CASSLGHPSTDTQYF. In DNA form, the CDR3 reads TGTGCCAGCAGCTTAGGGCACCCAAGCACAGATACGCAGTATTTT.

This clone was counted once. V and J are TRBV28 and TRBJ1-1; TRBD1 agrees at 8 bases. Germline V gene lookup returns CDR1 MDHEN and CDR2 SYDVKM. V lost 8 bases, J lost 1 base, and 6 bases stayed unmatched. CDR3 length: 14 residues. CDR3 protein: CASVPGTGNTEAFF. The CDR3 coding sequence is TGTGCCAGCGTACCCGGGACAGGGAACACTGAAGCTTTCTTT.

CDR3 protein: CASSLQKRNTGELFF. For the CDR3, the DNA is TGTGCCAGCTCCCTCCAAAAGAGGAACACCGGGGAGCTGTTTTTT. V gene TRBV2 combines with J gene TRBJ2-2; D is uncertain. The CDR3 sequence is 15 residues long. In germline, CDR1 is SNHLY, CDR2 FYNNEI. V lost 8 bases, J lost 1 base, and 14 bases lay in between.